These 8 T cell receptor beta chains share one sample of origin, sequenced in a study of blood T cell repertoires in COVID-19 (dated by TCRdb to about 2020). Library preparation used the immunoSEQ multiplex PCR assay. TCRdb stores this immuneACCESS table with in-frame sequences only. Part of the clones is absent; in the studies checked, under half of the shortfall reflects unresolved V genes, and no reason is known for the rest. Across this sample there are about 80,000 clones, with roughly 91% seen only once. 1.9% of the sample belongs to the ten largest clones. Sequencing was done on a sample of peripheral blood. The receptors were sampled from a woman in her forties or fifties in a cohort sampled during active COVID-19.

J is TRBJ2-1 and V is TRBV5-1; 10 bases are a match to TRBD2. CDR1 SGHRS and CDR2 YFSETQ come from the germline V gene. CDR3 length: 18 amino acids. V was clipped by 3 bases and J by 3 bases; unmatched bases: 12. The CDR3 nucleotides read TGCGCCAGCAGCTCCCATGGTAGCGGGGGGTCCTACTACAATGAGCAGTTCTTC. Protein product: CASSSHGSGGSYYNEQFF.

The chain has TRBV25-1 and TRBJ2-3, with unresolved D. The germline gives CDR1 MGHDK, CDR2 SYGVNS. This CDR3 comprises 13 residues. With 2 bases removed from V and 4 bases from J, the gap between germline ends came to 7 bases. The CDR3 sequence: CASSENSPDTQYF. The CDR3 region has the DNA TGTGCCAGCAGTGAAAACAGCCCAGATACGCAGTATTTT.

This chain links TRBV5-1 with TRBJ1-2, with 10 positions matching TRBD1. The germline CDR1 and CDR2 sequences are SGHRS and YFSETQ. Trimming at V came to 5 bases and at J to 7 bases, leaving 8 bases not matched to a gene. The CDR3 loop spans 14 amino acids. CDR3 bases: TGCGCCAGCAGGCCCGGGACAGGGGATGGTGGCTACACCTTC. As protein: CASRPGTGDGGYTF.

This chain links TRBV30 with TRBJ1-1; TRBD1 matches 7 bases. V trimming: 4 bases; J trimming: 3 bases; junction bases outside the gene matches: 2. The CDR3 covers 12 residues. Germline CDR1 is GTSNPN and CDR2 is SVGIG (reference sequence). The CDR3 sequence is CAWNRGDTEAFF. The CDR3 DNA follows: TGTGCCTGGAACAGGGGAGACACTGAAGCTTTCTTT.

The CDR3 DNA sequence: TGCGCCAGCAGCCAACAGGGTGAAAAACTGTTTTTT. It translates to CASSQQGEKLFF. The V gene is TRBV5-1, the J gene TRBJ1-4, with a tentative D call TRBD1 (6 bases). Germline V gene data show CDR1 as SGHRS and CDR2 as YFSETQ. V was clipped by 4 bases and J by 7 bases, with 8 bases between them. The CDR3 extends over 12 amino acids.

J is TRBJ2-7 and V is TRBV28; 7 nucleotides match TRBD1. This CDR3 contains 15 residues. Germline V gene data show CDR1 as MDHEN and CDR2 as SYDVKM. Unmatched junction bases numbered 16, after V lost 8 bases and J lost 6 bases. The CDR3 region is CASATSGTDNPEQYF. CDR3 nucleotide sequence: TGTGCCAGCGCCACCTCCGGGACAGACAACCCCGAGCAGTACTTC. Filled out from reference TRBV28 and TRBJ2-7, the complete variable domain reads DVKVTQSSRYLVKRTGEKVFLECVQDMDHENMFWYRQDPGLGLRLIYFSYDVKMKEKGDIPEGYSVSREKKERFSLILESASTNQTSMYLCASATSGTDNPEQYFGPGTRLTVT.

The J gene is TRBJ1-3, the V gene TRBV10-3; D is undetermined. This CDR3 region has 16 residues. Trimming removed 4 bases from V and 2 bases from J, with 15 bases in between. The germline CDR1 and CDR2 sequences are ENHRY and SYGVKD. CDR3 protein: CAISASGALTGNTIYF. CDR3 coding DNA: TGTGCCATCAGTGCGTCGGGCGCGTTAACTGGAAACACCATATATTTT.

This clone came up once. The genes are TRBV19 and TRBJ2-1, with 11 nucleotides matching TRBD2. There are 15 residues in the CDR3. Germline CDR1 LNHDA, CDR2 SQIVND (reference sequence). Germline trimming cut 5 bases from V and 3 bases from J; bases unmatched to any gene: 3. The CDR3 loop is CASSPLAGGYNEQFF. DNA of the CDR3: TGTGCCAGTAGTCCCCTAGCGGGGGGCTACAATGAGCAGTTCTTC.